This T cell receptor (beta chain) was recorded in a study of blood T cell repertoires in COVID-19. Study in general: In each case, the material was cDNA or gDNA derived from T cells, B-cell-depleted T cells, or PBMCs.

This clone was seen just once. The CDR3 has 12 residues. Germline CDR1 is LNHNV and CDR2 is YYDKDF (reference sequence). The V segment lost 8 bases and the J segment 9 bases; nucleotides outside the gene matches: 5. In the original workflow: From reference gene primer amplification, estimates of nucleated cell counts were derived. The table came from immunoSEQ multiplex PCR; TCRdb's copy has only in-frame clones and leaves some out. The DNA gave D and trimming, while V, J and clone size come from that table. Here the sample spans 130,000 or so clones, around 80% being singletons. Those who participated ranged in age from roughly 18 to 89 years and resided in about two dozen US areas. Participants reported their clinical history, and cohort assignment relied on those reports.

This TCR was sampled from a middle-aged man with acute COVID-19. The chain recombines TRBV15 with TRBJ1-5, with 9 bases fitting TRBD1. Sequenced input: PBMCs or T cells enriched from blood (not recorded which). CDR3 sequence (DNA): TGTGCCACCGACAGGGGGGATGGGCCCCAGCATTTT. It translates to CATDRGDGPQHF.